This T cell receptor (beta chain) derives from a study of OX40 agonist ivuxolimab in advanced cancers. Whole-study context: Patients with hepatocellular carcinoma, melanoma, renal cell or head and neck cancer made up the dose-escalation patients.

Repertoires were generated with immunoSEQ multiplex PCR, while TCRdb's copy carries only in-frame clones and drops some. This table holds over 75,000 clones, 80% to 95% found once. Sampling of blood occurred at baseline, cycle 4 day 1, and cycle 7 day 1. Sequences were derived from CD4+ or CD8+ T cells sorted from blood, sampled in a trial of the OX40 agonist ivuxolimab. The receptor was isolated from an adult with an advanced solid tumor such as melanoma, head and neck, liver or kidney cancer.

CDR3 region: CAWSIQTEIYGYTF. The CDR3 coding sequence is TGTGCCTGGAGTATCCAGACAGAAATCTATGGCTACACCTTC. The V and J genes are TRBV30 and TRBJ1-2; weak D call: TRBD1 (5 bases). This CDR3 is built from 14 residues. V was pared by 2 bases and J by 4 bases, with 14 bases between. CDR1 is GTSNPN and CDR2 is SVGIG in the germline V gene (reference sequence).